This T cell receptor (beta chain) was sequenced for a study of T-cell memory formation after mild COVID-19. Study observations and caveats: Later expanders leaned toward CD4+, whereas clones contracting from day 15 to 85 were balanced CD4/CD8. CD4+ clones that contracted lay mainly in CM and EM; CD8+ ones lay in EMRA. Unconfirmed was the SARS-CoV-2 specificity of second-wave clones that peaked on day 37. Memory sampled before infection contained some responding clones, suggesting cross-reactive memory joined.

TCRdb re-called the 5' RACE reads through MiXCR, storing one row per CDR3 protein. The sample consists of 150,000 or so distinct CDR3 sequences, roughly 15% of them appearing once. Comment on this clonotype: Its antigen is undetermined.

J was trimmed by 6 bases and V by 6 bases; bases with no gene match: 6. This CDR3 has 13 residues. The receptor was isolated from an adult woman who had mild COVID-19 (a few samples of this study predate the infection). Cell type and time point are not known. The V gene is TRBV12-3 or TRBV12-4, the J gene TRBJ2-7; 9 bases match TRBD1. Sample: PBMCs or a T cell subset sorted from them (not recorded which). DNA of the CDR3: TGTGCCAGCAGCCGGGACAGGGTAAGCGAGCAGTACTTC. This gives the protein CASSRDRVSEQYF.